This TCR beta chain came from a study of T-cell memory formation after mild COVID-19. Worth noting for this clonotype: Its antigen is currently unknown.

Findings and limits, study-wide: Contracting clones localized mainly to CM and EM when CD4+ and mainly to EMRA when CD8+. In pre-infection memory, a portion of responding clones appeared, which suggested that cross-reactive memory joined. Proof of SARS-CoV-2 specificity was absent for the second-wave clones that crested on day 37.

In germline, CDR1 is GTSNPN, CDR2 SVGIG (reference sequence). The V end lost 6 bases, the J end lost 5 bases, and 10 bases lay between the germline ends. The CDR3 covers 11 residues. TCRdb recomputed calls from the 5' RACE reads with MiXCR, one row per CDR3 protein. The sample shows 250,000 to 300,000 distinct CDR3 sequences, more than 15% of them seen only once. The chain couples TRBV30 to TRBJ2-5; D is uncertain. Source material: PBMCs or a T cell subset sorted from them (not recorded which). The sequence derives from a man between 18 and 29 years old who had mild COVID-19 (a few samples of this study predate the infection). Cell type and time point are not known. CDR3 in DNA: TGTGCCTGTGGACCCGGGGAGACCCAGTACTTC. Protein sequence: CACGPGETQYF.